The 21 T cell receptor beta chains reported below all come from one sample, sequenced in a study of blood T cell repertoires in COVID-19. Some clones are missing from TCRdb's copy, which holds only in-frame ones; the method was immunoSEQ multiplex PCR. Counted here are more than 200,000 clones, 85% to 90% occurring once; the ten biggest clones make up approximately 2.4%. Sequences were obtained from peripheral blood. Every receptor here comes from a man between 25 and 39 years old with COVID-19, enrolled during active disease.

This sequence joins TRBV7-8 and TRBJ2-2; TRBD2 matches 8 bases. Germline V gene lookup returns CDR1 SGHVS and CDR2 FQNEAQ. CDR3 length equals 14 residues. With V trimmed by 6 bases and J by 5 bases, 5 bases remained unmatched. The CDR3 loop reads CASSFPGGTGELFF. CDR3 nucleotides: TGTGCCAGCAGTTTCCCGGGGGGGACCGGGGAGCTGTTTTTT.

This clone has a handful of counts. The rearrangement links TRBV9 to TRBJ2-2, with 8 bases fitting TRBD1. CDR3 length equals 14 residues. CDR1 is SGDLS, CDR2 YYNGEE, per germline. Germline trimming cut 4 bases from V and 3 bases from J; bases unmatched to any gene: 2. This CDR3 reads CASSWTGYTGELFF. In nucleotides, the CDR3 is TGTGCCAGCAGCTGGACAGGGTACACCGGGGAGCTGTTTTTT.

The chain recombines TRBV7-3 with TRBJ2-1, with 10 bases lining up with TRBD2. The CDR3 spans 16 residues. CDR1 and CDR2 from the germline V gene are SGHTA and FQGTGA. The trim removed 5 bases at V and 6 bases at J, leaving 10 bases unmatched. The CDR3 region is CASSRGASGRGNEQFF. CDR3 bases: TGTGCCAGCAGCCGAGGGGCCAGCGGGAGGGGCAATGAGCAGTTCTTC. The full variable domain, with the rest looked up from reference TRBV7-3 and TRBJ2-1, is GAGVSQTPSNKVTEKGKYVELRCDPISGHTALYWYRQSLGQGPEFLIYFQGTGAADDSGLPNDRFFAVRPEGSVSTLKIQRTERGDSAVYLCASSRGASGRGNEQFFGPGTRLTVL.

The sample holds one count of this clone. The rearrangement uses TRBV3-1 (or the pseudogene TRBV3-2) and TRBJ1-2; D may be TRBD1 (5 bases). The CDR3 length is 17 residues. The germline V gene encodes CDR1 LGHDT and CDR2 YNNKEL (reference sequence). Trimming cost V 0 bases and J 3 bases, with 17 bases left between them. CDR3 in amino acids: CASSQDPRGEVHYGYTF. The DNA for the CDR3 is TGTGCCAGCAGCCAAGATCCGCGGGGGGAGGTTCACTATGGCTACACCTTC.

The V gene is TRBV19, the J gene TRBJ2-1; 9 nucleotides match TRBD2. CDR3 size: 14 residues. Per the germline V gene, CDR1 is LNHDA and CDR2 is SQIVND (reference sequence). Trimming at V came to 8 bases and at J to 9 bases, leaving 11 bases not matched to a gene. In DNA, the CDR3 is TGTGCCAGTTTTAGCGGGAGAAGAAAAGGTGAGCAGTTCTTC. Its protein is CASFSGRRKGEQFF.

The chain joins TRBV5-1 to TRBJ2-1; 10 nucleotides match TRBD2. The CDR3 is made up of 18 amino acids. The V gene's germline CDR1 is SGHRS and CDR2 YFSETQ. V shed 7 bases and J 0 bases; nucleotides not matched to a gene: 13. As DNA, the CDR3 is TGCGCCAGCCGAAACCGAGCGGGAGGGGGGAGCTCCTACAATGAGCAGTTCTTC. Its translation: CASRNRAGGGSSYNEQFF.

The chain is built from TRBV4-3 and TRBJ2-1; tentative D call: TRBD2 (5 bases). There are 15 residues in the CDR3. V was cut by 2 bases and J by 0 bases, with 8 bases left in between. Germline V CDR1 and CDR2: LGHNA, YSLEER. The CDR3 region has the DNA TGCGCCAGCAGCCAACGAGGGAGCTCCTACAATGAGCAGTTCTTC. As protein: CASSQRGSSYNEQFF.

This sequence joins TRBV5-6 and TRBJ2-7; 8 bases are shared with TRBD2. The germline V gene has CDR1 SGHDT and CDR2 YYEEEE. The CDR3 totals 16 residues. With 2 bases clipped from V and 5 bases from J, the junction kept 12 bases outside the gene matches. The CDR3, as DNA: TGTGCCAGCAGCTTTCAAACGGGACTAGATTTCCACGAGCAGTACTTC. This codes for CASSFQTGLDFHEQYF.

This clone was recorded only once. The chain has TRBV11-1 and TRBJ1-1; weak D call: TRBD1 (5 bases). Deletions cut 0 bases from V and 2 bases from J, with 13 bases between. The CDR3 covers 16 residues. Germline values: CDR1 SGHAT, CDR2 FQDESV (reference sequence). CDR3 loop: CASSLAGRGRNTEAFF. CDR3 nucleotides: TGTGCCAGCAGCTTAGCCGGGCGGGGCCGCAACACTGAAGCTTTCTTT.

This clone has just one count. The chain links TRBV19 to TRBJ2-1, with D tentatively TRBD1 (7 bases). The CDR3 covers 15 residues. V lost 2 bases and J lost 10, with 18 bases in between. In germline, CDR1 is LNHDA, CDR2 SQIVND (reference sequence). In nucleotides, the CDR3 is TGTGCCAGTAGTATACTTAGCGGCACAGGGGTGGAGCAGTTCTTC. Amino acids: CASSILSGTGVEQFF.

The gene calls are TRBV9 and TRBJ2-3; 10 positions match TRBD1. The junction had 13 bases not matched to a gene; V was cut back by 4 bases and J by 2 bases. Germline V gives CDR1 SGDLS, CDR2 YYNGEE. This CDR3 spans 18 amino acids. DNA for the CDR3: TGTGCCAGCAGCCCCCGGGACAGGGGACCCTCCAACACAGATACGCAGTATTTT. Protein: CASSPRDRGPSNTDTQYF.

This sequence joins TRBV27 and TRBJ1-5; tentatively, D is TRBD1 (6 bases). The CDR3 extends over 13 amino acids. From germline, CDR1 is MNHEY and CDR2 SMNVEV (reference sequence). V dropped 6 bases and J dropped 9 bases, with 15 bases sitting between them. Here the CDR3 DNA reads TGTGCCAGCAGACAGGGTTCTGGAGGGCCCCAGCATTTT. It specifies CASRQGSGGPQHF.

CDR3 DNA sequence: TGTGCCAGCAGTCTGGCGGGGACAGGGCTCAATCAGCCCCAGCATTTT. This gives the protein CASSLAGTGLNQPQHF. The rearrangement joins TRBV2 to TRBJ1-5; 9 positions agree with TRBD1. V was clipped by 5 bases and J by 3 bases; unmatched bases: 8. Germline CDR1 is SNHLY and CDR2 is FYNNEI. This CDR3 has 16 residues.

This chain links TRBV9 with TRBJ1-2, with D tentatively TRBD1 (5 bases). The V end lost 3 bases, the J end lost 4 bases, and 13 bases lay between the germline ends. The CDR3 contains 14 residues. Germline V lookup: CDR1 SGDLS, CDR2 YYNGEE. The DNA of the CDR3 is TGTGCCAGCAGCGCCTTTGACAGAGTCTATGGCTACACCTTC. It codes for CASSAFDRVYGYTF.

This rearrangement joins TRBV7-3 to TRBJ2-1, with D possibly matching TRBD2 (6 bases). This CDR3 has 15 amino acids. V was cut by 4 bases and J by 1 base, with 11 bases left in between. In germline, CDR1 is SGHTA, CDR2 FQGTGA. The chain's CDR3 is CASSWDSTSYNEQFF. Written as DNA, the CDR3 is TGTGCCAGCAGCTGGGACTCGACTTCCTACAATGAGCAGTTCTTC.

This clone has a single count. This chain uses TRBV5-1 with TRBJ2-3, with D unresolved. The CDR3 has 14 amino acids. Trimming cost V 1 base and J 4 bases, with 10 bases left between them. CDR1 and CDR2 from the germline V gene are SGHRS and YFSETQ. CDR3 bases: TGCGCCAGCAGCTTGTTAGCATCGGCAGATACGCAGTATTTT. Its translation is CASSLLASADTQYF.

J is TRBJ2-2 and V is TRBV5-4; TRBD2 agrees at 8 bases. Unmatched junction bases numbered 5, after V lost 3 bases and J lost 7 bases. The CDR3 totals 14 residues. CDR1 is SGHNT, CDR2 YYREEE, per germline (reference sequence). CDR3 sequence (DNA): TGTGCCAGCAGCTGGCAGGCGGGGGGCGGGGAGCTGTTTTTT. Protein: CASSWQAGGGELFF.

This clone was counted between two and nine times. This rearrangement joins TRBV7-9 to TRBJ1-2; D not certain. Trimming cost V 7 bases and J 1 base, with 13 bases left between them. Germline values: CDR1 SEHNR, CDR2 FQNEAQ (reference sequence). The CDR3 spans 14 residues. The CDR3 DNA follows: TGTGCCAGCACCCAGTGGCCGCTTAACTATGGCTACACCTTC. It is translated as CASTQWPLNYGYTF. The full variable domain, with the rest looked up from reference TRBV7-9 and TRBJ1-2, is DTGVSQNPRHKITKRGQNVTFRCDPISEHNRLYWYRQTLGQGPEFLTYFQNEAQLEKSRLLSDRFSAERPKGSFSTLEIQRTEQGDSAMYLCASTQWPLNYGYTFGSGTRLTVV.

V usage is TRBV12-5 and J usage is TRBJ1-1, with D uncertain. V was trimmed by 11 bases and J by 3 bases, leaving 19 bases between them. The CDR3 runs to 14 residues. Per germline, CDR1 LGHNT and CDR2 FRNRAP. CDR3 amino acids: CAGKTVSVDTEAFF. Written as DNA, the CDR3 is TGTGCTGGTAAGACGGTTAGCGTAGACACTGAAGCTTTCTTT.

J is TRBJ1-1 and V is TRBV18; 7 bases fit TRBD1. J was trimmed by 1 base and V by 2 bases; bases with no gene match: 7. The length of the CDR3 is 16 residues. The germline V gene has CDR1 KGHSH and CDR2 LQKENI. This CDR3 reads CASSPNPGQQNTEAFF. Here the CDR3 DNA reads TGTGCCAGCTCACCAAACCCGGGACAGCAGAACACTGAAGCTTTCTTT.

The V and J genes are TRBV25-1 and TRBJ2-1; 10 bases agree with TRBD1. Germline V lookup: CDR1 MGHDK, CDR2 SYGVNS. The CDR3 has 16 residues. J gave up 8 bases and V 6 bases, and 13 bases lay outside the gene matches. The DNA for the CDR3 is TGTGCCAGCAGCAAAGCACGGGACAGGGGTTCGCATGAGCAGTTCTTC. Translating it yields CASSKARDRGSHEQFF.